These 27 T cell receptor beta chains came from one sample sequenced in a study of T-cell reconstitution after alpha-beta-depleted transplantation in children (dated by TCRdb to about 2016). The treatment or condition label for this specimen denotes: allogeneic hematopoietic cell transplantation with graft depleted of TCRalphabeta T cells and CD19 B cells. The protocol used for the library was PCR. The sequencer was an Illumina HiSeq 2500. Molecular barcoding was employed in the preparation of TCR libraries, with unique molecular identifiers being used to normalize TCRbeta repertoire quantification. TCRdb redid the processing of the public reads, applying fastp at Q25 and MiXCR, and retained in-frame beta chains. All rows with the same CDR3 protein become a single entry with the most common DNA and genes. The sample includes about 980,000 distinct CDR3 sequences, with around 30% observed a single time. The ten largest account for roughly 30% of the sample.

This material consisted of PBMCs, mostly from graft donor cells, taken 360 days after TCRalphabeta/CD19-depleted stem cell transplant. The receptors here all came from a boy less than two years old who had a stem cell transplant for SCID, so the T cells may come from the graft donor.

The rearrangement joins TRBV20-1 to TRBJ2-7, with D possibly being TRBD1 or TRBD2 (6 bases each). From germline, CDR1 is DFQATT and CDR2 SNEGSKA (reference sequence). This CDR3 is 14 amino acids long. V lost 3 bases and J lost 7, with 19 bases in between. CDR3 sequence reads: CSASNFGGDGEQYF. The DNA for the CDR3 is TGCAGTGCTAGTAATTTCGGGGGCGATGGAGAGCAGTACTTC.

The chain couples TRBV7-9 to TRBJ2-1; 10 nucleotides align to TRBD1. With V trimmed by 4 bases and J by 2 bases, 5 bases remained unmatched. This CDR3 comprises 16 residues. Germline values: CDR1 SEHNR, CDR2 FQNEAQ (reference sequence). The CDR3 protein is CASSSRQGATYNEQFF. CDR3 DNA: TGTGCCAGCAGCTCCCGACAGGGGGCGACCTACAATGAGCAGTTCTTC.

This clonotype turned up a few times. The chain links TRBV20-1 to TRBJ2-3; TRBD2 matches 13 bases. Germline CDR1 reads DFQATT; CDR2 reads SNEGSKA (reference sequence). V gave up 1 base and J gave up 2 bases; unmatched junction bases: 12. This CDR3 is 19 amino acids long. This CDR3 reads CSARVARLAGGPITDTQYF. The CDR3 DNA reads TGCAGTGCTAGAGTGGCCCGACTAGCGGGGGGTCCGATCACAGATACGCAGTATTTT.

This clonotype has ten or more counts. The CDR3 DNA reads TGCAGTGCAACCGGGACAGGGCGCTACGAGCAGTACTTC. Translated: CSATGTGRYEQYF. The chain is built from TRBV20-1 and TRBJ2-7, with 9 bases identical to TRBD1. V lost 6 bases and J lost 3; bases outside the gene matches: 6. CDR3 length equals 13 residues. The germline gives CDR1 DFQATT, CDR2 SNEGSKA (reference sequence).

This clonotype was picked up a small number of times. The chain combines TRBV5-1 with TRBJ2-5, with TRBD2 identical over 11 bases. This CDR3 has 15 amino acids. Germline CDR1 and CDR2: SGHRS and YFSETQ. Germline trimming cut 3 bases from V and 9 bases from J; bases unmatched to any gene: 10. In DNA, the CDR3 is TGCGCCAGCAGCTCCCTAACTAGCGGGGGCCTCCCCCAGTACTTC. As protein: CASSSLTSGGLPQYF.

The V call is TRBV7-2, the J call TRBJ2-3, with 8 bases identical to TRBD1. Germline V gives CDR1 SGHTA, CDR2 FQGNSA. This CDR3 contains 15 residues. V dropped 5 bases and J dropped 6; count of bases not matched to a gene: 10. CDR3 in amino acids: CASSPSTGAVDTQYF. CDR3 DNA: TGTGCCAGCAGCCCATCGACAGGGGCGGTGGATACGCAGTATTTT.

V gene TRBV4-2 combines with J gene TRBJ1-5; tentative D call: TRBD1 (5 bases). V lost 1 base and J 4 bases, leaving 8 bases between the germline ends. The germline gives CDR1 LGHNA, CDR2 YNFKEQ. CDR3 length equals 14 residues. The CDR3 DNA is TGTGCCAGCAGCCAAGCGACAGAAAATCAGCCCCAGCATTTT. Translating gives CASSQATENQPQHF.

The rearrangement joins TRBV6-5 to TRBJ2-7, with D hard to call. V was cut by 0 bases and J by 0 bases, with 9 bases left in between. The CDR3 has 15 amino acids. The V gene's germline CDR1 is MNHEY and CDR2 SVGAGI. CDR3 nucleotides: TGTGCCAGCAGTTACTCCTTTGGGCTCTCCTACGAGCAGTACTTC. It specifies CASSYSFGLSYEQYF.

The CDR3 here is CASSQGKGSYEQYF. CDR3 bases: TGCGCCAGCAGCCAAGGGAAGGGCTCCTACGAGCAGTACTTC. V gene TRBV4-3 combines with J gene TRBJ2-7; D unresolved. V was clipped by 1 base and J by 0 bases, with 7 bases between them. Germline CDR1 reads LGHNA; CDR2 reads YSLEER. CDR3 length: 14 amino acids.

This clonotype was seen a handful of times. The chain combines TRBV20-1 with TRBJ2-5; TRBD1 agrees at 8 bases. The CDR3 is 20 residues long. V was clipped by 4 bases and J by 3 bases; unmatched bases: 25. Germline loops: CDR1 DFQATT, CDR2 SNEGSKA (reference sequence). The CDR3 coding sequence is TGCAGTGCTACTGTGGGGGTCCCAGGGGGCGGAGGGGGGCCAGAAGAGACCCAGTACTTC. It codes for CSATVGVPGGGGGPEETQYF.

The gene calls are TRBV9 and TRBJ1-6; TRBD1 matches 8 bases. J gave up 8 bases and V 3 bases, and 7 bases lay outside the gene matches. There are 15 residues in the CDR3. Germline assignment: CDR1 SGDLS and CDR2 YYNGEE. The CDR3 loop reads CASSDQGAGDSPLHF. The CDR3, as DNA: TGTGCCAGCAGCGATCAGGGGGCGGGAGATTCACCCCTCCACTTT.

V is TRBV5-8 and J is TRBJ2-2; D gene ambiguous. This CDR3 is built from 14 residues. The germline V gene has CDR1 SGHTS and CDR2 YDEGEE. V was clipped by 2 bases and J by 7 bases, with 12 bases between them. The CDR3 sequence is CASSFRAASGELFF. CDR3 sequence (DNA): TGTGCCAGCAGCTTCCGGGCAGCGAGCGGGGAGCTGTTTTTT.

This chain links TRBV10-3 with TRBJ2-5; D possibly corresponds to TRBD2 (5 bases). CDR1 is ENHRY, CDR2 SYGVKD, per germline. This CDR3 contains 16 residues. V was trimmed by 4 bases and J by 5 bases, leaving 20 bases between them. Written as DNA, the CDR3 is TGTGCCATCAGTGCCTGGCTGGAGGAAGCGGCTGAGACCCAGTACTTC. It codes for CAISAWLEEAAETQYF.

This clonotype was counted ten times or more. The V and J genes are TRBV12-3 or TRBV12-4 and TRBJ2-7; D perhaps matches TRBD1 (6 bases). With 2 bases removed from V and 1 base from J, the gap between germline ends came to 12 bases. The CDR3 runs 15 residues. Written as DNA, the CDR3 is TGTGCCAGCAGTTTACGGGACACCCAATCCTACGAGCAGTACTTC. Translated: CASSLRDTQSYEQYF.

This clonotype occurred a few times. The chain joins TRBV7-2 to TRBJ2-3, with TRBD2 matching 9 bases. Germline loops: CDR1 SGHTA, CDR2 FQGNSA. There are 15 residues in the CDR3. Losses at the gene ends were 6 bases for V and 7 bases for J; bases not matched to a gene: 11. In DNA, the CDR3 is TGTGCCAGCAGAGTGCCGGGACTAGCTTTACATACGCAGTATTTT. It codes for CASRVPGLALHTQYF.

This clonotype was observed a handful of times. The V call is TRBV5-1, the J call TRBJ1-1; 7 positions agree with TRBD1. Trimming at V came to 4 bases and at J to 1 base, leaving 10 bases not matched to a gene. In germline, CDR1 is SGHRS, CDR2 YFSETQ. There are 16 residues in the CDR3. The CDR3: CASSLTGVKGNTEAFF. CDR3 DNA: TGCGCCAGCAGCCTCACAGGGGTTAAGGGGAACACTGAAGCTTTCTTT.

The chain uses TRBV12-3 or TRBV12-4 and TRBJ1-2; D uncertain. With 4 bases removed from V and 4 bases from J, the gap between germline ends came to 10 bases. The CDR3 sequence is 13 residues long. CDR3 region: CASSSPESYGYTF. The CDR3 nucleotides read TGTGCCAGCAGTTCCCCTGAGAGCTATGGCTACACCTTC.

This clonotype has more than one count but fewer than ten. The chain recombines TRBV5-1 with TRBJ1-2, with D tentatively TRBD1 (6 bases). The germline gives CDR1 SGHRS, CDR2 YFSETQ. V dropped 3 bases and J dropped 4 bases, with 10 bases sitting between them. The CDR3 contains 13 residues. The CDR3 protein is CASSWDTSYGYTF. CDR3 sequence (DNA): TGCGCCAGCAGCTGGGACACCAGCTATGGCTACACCTTC.

The CDR3 here is CAWTGWSDEQYF. The CDR3 nucleotides are TGTGCCTGGACCGGGTGGTCCGACGAGCAGTACTTC. V is TRBV30 and J is TRBJ2-7; D is unclear. This CDR3 spans 12 amino acids. Trimming removed 4 bases from V and 5 bases from J, with 12 bases in between. Per the germline V gene, CDR1 is GTSNPN and CDR2 is SVGIG (reference sequence).

This clonotype has only a few counts. The gene calls are TRBV3-1 and TRBJ2-1; 10 bases line up with TRBD2. The V gene end was trimmed by 11 bases and the J gene end by 4 bases; junction bases not matched to a gene: 17. Germline lookup yields CDR1 LGHDT and CDR2 YNNKEL (reference sequence). The CDR3 runs to 17 residues. The CDR3 region is CASSQEGVAGGYNEQFF. The CDR3 bases are TGTGCCTCCAGCCAAGAGGGGGTAGCGGGGGGTTACAATGAGCAGTTCTTC.

This clonotype showed up just a few times. The rearrangement joins TRBV15 to TRBJ2-1; D gene uncertain. V shed 1 base and J shed 9 bases, with 10 bases lying between them. Germline-derived CDR1 and CDR2 are LNHNV and YYDKDF (reference sequence). This CDR3 contains 13 residues. The chain's CDR3 is CATSRVRTGEQFF. The CDR3 DNA reads as TGTGCCACCAGCAGAGTTAGGACGGGTGAGCAGTTCTTC.

This clonotype was picked up a small number of times. The chain couples TRBV18 to TRBJ2-2, with TRBD2 matching over 8 bases. The V segment lost 3 bases and the J segment 0 bases; nucleotides outside the gene matches: 3. The germline CDR1 and CDR2 sequences are KGHSH and LQKENI. The CDR3 is 16 amino acids. The CDR3 region is CASSPRGGSNTGELFF. The CDR3 DNA sequence: TGTGCCAGCTCACCCCGCGGGGGGTCGAACACCGGGGAGCTGTTTTTT.

The V and J genes are TRBV20-1 and TRBJ1-2; D call uncertain. Trimming took off 3 bases at V and 7 bases at J, with 18 bases between the two ends. Germline assignment: CDR1 DFQATT and CDR2 SNEGSKA (reference sequence). CDR3 length: 14 amino acids. DNA for the CDR3: TGCAGTGCTAGTTCGGCCCGGGGATTCGGTGGCTACACCTTC. Translating it yields CSASSARGFGGYTF.

This clonotype was detected a few times. This chain connects TRBV12-3 or TRBV12-4 to TRBJ2-2, with 7 bases fitting TRBD1. The CDR3 spans 16 residues. With V trimmed by 10 bases and J by 7 bases, 18 bases remained unmatched. CDR3 loop: CAIEGSPGGLGGELFF. CDR3 nucleotide sequence: TGTGCCATCGAAGGAAGCCCAGGGGGTTTAGGCGGGGAGCTGTTTTTT.

As concerns this clonotype: A read error may account for a junction end that differs from germline. The rearrangement links TRBV3-1 to TRBJ1-1; 11 nucleotides match TRBD1. Germline V CDR1 and CDR2: LGHDT, YNNKEL (reference sequence). CDR3 size: 15 residues. CDR3 loop: CTSSGTGGWMTEAFF. CDR3 nucleotide sequence: TGTACCAGCAGTGGGACAGGGGGTTGGATGACTGAAGCTTTCTTT.

CDR3 nucleotides: TGTGCCAGCACCACCCATCGGGGGGGCTGGGGGAACACCGGGGAGCTGTTTTTT. Amino acid sequence: CASTTHRGGWGNTGELFF. The chain couples TRBV3-1 to TRBJ2-2; 8 positions agree with TRBD2. CDR1 and CDR2 from the germline V gene are LGHDT and YNNKEL (reference sequence). The CDR3 loop spans 18 amino acids. Unmatched junction bases numbered 14, after V lost 7 bases and J lost 1 base.

The V call is TRBV7-2, the J call TRBJ2-1; perhaps TRBD1 as D (5 bases). CDR1 is SGHTA and CDR2 is FQGNSA in the germline V gene. V was cut by 3 bases and J by 8 bases, with 11 bases left in between. The CDR3 runs to 13 residues. This chain's CDR3 is CASSLGLFYEQFF. The CDR3 bases are TGTGCCAGCAGCTTGGGGCTCTTCTATGAGCAGTTCTTC.